The T cell receptor (beta chain) described here comes from a study of identical twins. Study observations and caveats: Within twin pairs, the out-of-frame alpha sequences they shared showed excess low generation probability. For zero-insertion analyses, partial confounding could come from invariant MAIT and iNKT cells.

This clonotype was found many times. Its specificity is unknown. Unique molecular identifiers were in the cDNA, with template-switch universal primer binding. TCRdb used MiXCR to reprocess the 5' RACE reads, holding one entry per CDR3 protein. The data contain approximately 300,000 distinct CDR3 sequences, 8.5% to 9.5% of them singletons. Germline values: CDR1 MNHEY, CDR2 SVGEGT. V was trimmed by 8 bases and J by 5 bases, leaving 15 bases between them. CDR3 length equals 13 residues. These sequences were also reported in another study, on yellow fever vaccine responses in identical twins.

The rearrangement uses TRBV6-2 or TRBV6-3 and TRBJ2-5, with a tentative D call TRBD2 (6 bases). The origin of this receptor is a woman in her late teens or twenties in good health. Sequencing input: CD8+ T cells sorted from blood. The chain's CDR3 is CASLAPPWETQYF. The CDR3 nucleotides are TGTGCCAGCCTAGCGCCCCCGTGGGAGACCCAGTACTTC.